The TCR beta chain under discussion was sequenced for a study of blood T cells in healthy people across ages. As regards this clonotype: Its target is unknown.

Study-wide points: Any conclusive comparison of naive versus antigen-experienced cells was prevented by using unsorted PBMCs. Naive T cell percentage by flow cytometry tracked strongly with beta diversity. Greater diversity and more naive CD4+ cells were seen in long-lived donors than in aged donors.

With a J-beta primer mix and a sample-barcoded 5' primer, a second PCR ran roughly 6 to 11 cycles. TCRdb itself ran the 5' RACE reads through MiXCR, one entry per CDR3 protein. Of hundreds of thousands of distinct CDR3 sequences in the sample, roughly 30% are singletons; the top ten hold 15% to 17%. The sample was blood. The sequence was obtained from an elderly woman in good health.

The CDR3 nucleotides are TGTGCCAGCTCACCCCTGACAGGGCGCGACACTGAAGCTTTCTTT. Translation gives CASSPLTGRDTEAFF. The chain is built from TRBV18 and TRBJ1-1; 7 bases map to TRBD1. CDR3 size: 15 residues. Trimming removed 3 bases from V and 3 bases from J; junction bases left unmatched: 7. Germline V CDR1 and CDR2: KGHSH, LQKENI.